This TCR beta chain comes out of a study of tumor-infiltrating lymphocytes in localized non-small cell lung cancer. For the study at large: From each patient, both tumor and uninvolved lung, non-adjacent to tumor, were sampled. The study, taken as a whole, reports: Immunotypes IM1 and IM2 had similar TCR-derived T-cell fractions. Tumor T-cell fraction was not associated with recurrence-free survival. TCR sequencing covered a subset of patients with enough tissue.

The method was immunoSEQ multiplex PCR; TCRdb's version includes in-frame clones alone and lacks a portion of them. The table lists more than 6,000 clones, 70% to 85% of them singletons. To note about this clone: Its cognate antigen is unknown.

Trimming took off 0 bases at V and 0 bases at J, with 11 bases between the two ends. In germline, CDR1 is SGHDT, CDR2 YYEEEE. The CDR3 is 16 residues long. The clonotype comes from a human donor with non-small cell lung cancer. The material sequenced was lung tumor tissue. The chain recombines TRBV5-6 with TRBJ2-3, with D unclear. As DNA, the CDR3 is TGTGCCAGCAGCTTGGGGGCGCTCTCTAGCACAGATACGCAGTATTTT. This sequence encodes CASSLGALSSTDTQYF.